This is a list of T cell receptor beta chains from one sample in a study of cytomegalovirus exposure and HLA in healthy donors. The protocol was immunoSEQ multiplex PCR, while the TCRdb copy is restricted to in-frame clones and leaves out a portion. The sample lists over 100,000 clones; around three quarters were seen once. Input material: PBMCs. The receptors were sampled from a male donor in good health and CMV-seropositive. The CDR3 runs from the conserved cysteine through the conserved F or W. The D gene is left open where the match is weak. A clone size is listed for some rows: how often the clone was seen (once, few, many), or a class if it is expanded.

v_gene,d_gene,abundance,j_gene,CDR3nt,CDR3aa
TRBV11-3,NA,NA,TRBJ1-1,TGTGCCAGCAGGTCACGAGACCGGGACCGCGGGGGAACTGAAGCTTTCTTT,CASRSRDRDRGGTEAFF
TRBV27,TRBD2,NA,TRBJ2-5,TGTGCCAGCAGACTAGCGGGTCAAGAGACCCAGTACTTC,CASRLAGQETQYF
TRBV19,TRBD1,NA,TRBJ1-5,TGTGCCAGTAGTCTCCTACAGGGGACGGGCAATCAGCCCCAGCATTTT,CASSLLQGTGNQPQHF
TRBV6-5,NA,NA,TRBJ1-2,TGTGCCAGCAGTTACGGGGGGGGCTACACCTTC,CASSYGGGYTF
TRBV5-4,NA,NA,TRBJ2-3,TGTGCCAGCAGCGAAATCCCGCTTGCGGGTGTCGCAGATACGCAGTATTTT,CASSEIPLAGVADTQYF
TRBV5-1,TRBD2,NA,TRBJ2-7,TGCGCCAGCAGCTTGGGACTAGCGGGAACCTACGAGCAGTACTTC,CASSLGLAGTYEQYF
TRBV7-2,NA,NA,TRBJ1-5,TGTGCCAGCAGCACGGCAGGGGCCAGTCAGCCCCAGCATTTT,CASSTAGASQPQHF
TRBV5-4,NA,NA,TRBJ2-3,TGTGCCAACTCGATCGGGCCGGGTCCCCTCACGGGGACAGATACGCAGTATTTT,CANSIGPGPLTGTDTQYF
TRBV11-3,TRBD2,NA,TRBJ2-7,TGTGCCAGCAGCTTAGTAGCGGGAGACGAGCAGTACTTC,CASSLVAGDEQYF
TRBV19,TRBD1,NA,TRBJ2-2,TGTGCCAGTAGGGTACAGGGGCCGGACACCGGGGAGCTGTTTTTT,CASRVQGPDTGELFF
TRBV5-6,NA,NA,TRBJ2-7,TGTGCCAGCAGCTTAGTTGACAGGCTCGACGAGCAGTACTTC,CASSLVDRLDEQYF
TRBV25-1,NA,NA,TRBJ2-7,TGTGCCAGCAGCCCCGAGGTAGCTTACGAGCAGTACTTC,CASSPEVAYEQYF
TRBV6-1,NA,few,TRBJ2-5,TGTGCCAGCAATTTCCCCATCCGGGTACAAGAGACCCAGTACTTC,CASNFPIRVQETQYF
TRBV18,TRBD2,NA,TRBJ2-2,TGTGCCAGCTCACTGGGACTACCGAACACCGGGGAGCTGTTTTTT,CASSLGLPNTGELFF
TRBV25-1,TRBD2,NA,TRBJ2-3,TGTGCCAGCAAACCCGGACTAGCGGACACAGATACGCAGTATTTT,CASKPGLADTDTQYF
TRBV21-1,NA,NA,TRBJ1-1,TGTGCCAGCAGCAAGGAGGGTACTGAAGCTTTCTTT,CASSKEGTEAFF
TRBV10-3,NA,NA,TRBJ2-6,TGTGCCATAAGAGCAGGCTCTGGGGCCAACGTCCTGACTTTC,CAIRAGSGANVLTF
TRBV19,NA,NA,TRBJ2-4,TGTGCCAGTAGTGGACAGACATATAGGTCGGGCAAAAACATTCAGTACTTC,CASSGQTYRSGKNIQYF
TRBV5-1,TRBD2,NA,TRBJ2-1,TGCGCCAGCAGCTTGGGCAGCGGGGTCTACAATGAGCAGTTCTTC,CASSLGSGVYNEQFF
TRBV6-1,NA,NA,TRBJ1-3,TGTGCCAGCAGCCAAACAGGGGGAAACACCATATATTTT,CASSQTGGNTIYF
TRBV28,NA,NA,TRBJ1-2,TGTGCCAGCAGAGAGACGGGAACCTATGGCTACACCTTC,CASRETGTYGYTF
TRBV28,NA,NA,TRBJ1-1,TGTGCCAGCAGTCCCGGTGGTGAGGCGGCCACTGAAGCTTTCTTT,CASSPGGEAATEAFF
TRBV7-2,NA,medium-sized,TRBJ2-7,TGTGCCAGCAGTTTCTACCTGGGCAACGAGCAGTACTTC,CASSFYLGNEQYF
TRBV25-1,NA,NA,TRBJ1-1,TGTGCCAGCAGTGGTCGACGGAGGGAAGCTTTCTTT,CASSGRRREAFF